The rows below give T cell receptor beta chains drawn from one sample of a study of T-cell memory formation after mild COVID-19. TCRdb processed the 5' RACE reads anew with MiXCR; each CDR3 protein has one entry. The sample lists about 470,000 distinct CDR3 sequences; about 23% were seen once. The sample taken for sequencing was PBMCs or a T cell subset sorted from them (not recorded which). The origin of the receptors is an adult woman who had mild COVID-19 (a few samples of this study predate the infection). Cell type and time point are not known. Each CDR3 is given with its conserved first and last residue. A D gene is named only where the DNA matches it firmly. Part of the rows lack a size; the others show once, few, many or a class for expanded clones.

clone size	J gene	D gene	V gene	CDR3 protein
-	TRBJ1-4	-	TRBV20-1	CSASGTLGEKLFF
few	TRBJ1-3	-	TRBV6-5	CASRVGNTIYF
few	TRBJ2-7	-	TRBV30	CAWSLTGISSYEQYF
few	TRBJ2-1	TRBD2	TRBV9	CASSLSGLAYNEQFF
-	TRBJ2-1	-	TRBV12-3/TRBV12-4	CASSRETINEQFF
few	TRBJ2-7	-	TRBV10-3	CAISELGDEQYF
-	TRBJ1-1	-	TRBV10-3	CAISESSRITEAFF
-	TRBJ2-7	-	TRBV6-2/TRBV6-3	CASSYRTGVTYEQYF
-	TRBJ2-5	TRBD2	TRBV5-1	CASTLAGQETQYF
-	TRBJ1-5	TRBD1	TRBV3-1	CASSQAGTGRNQPQHF
-	TRBJ2-7	TRBD1	TRBV18	CASSPPGQGAYEQYF
few	TRBJ1-2	TRBD1	TRBV19	CASSTPRTGGASGYTF
few	TRBJ2-1	TRBD2	TRBV29-1	CSVEKGLVQYEQFF
-	TRBJ1-2	-	TRBV21-1	CASSWGGEKDGYTF
few	TRBJ1-1	-	TRBV3-1	CASSQSGANTEAFF
few	TRBJ2-3	-	TRBV4-3	CASSQDTGTQYF
-	TRBJ1-6	-	TRBV4-2	CASSQDGQHNSPLHF
few	TRBJ2-7	TRBD2	TRBV15	CATSRMAPPEGVGLAGYEQYF
-	TRBJ2-5	-	TRBV5-5	CASSSGQGRREETQYF
few	TRBJ2-1	TRBD2	TRBV6-4	CASSDSFSGEYNEQFF
-	TRBJ2-3	-	TRBV9	CASSVDTRTDTQYF
-	TRBJ2-2	-	TRBV16	CASSQRRVDTGELFF
-	TRBJ2-7	-	TRBV29-1	CSVDKNPYEQYF
few	TRBJ2-4	TRBD1	TRBV7-2	CASRSPGTGENIQYF
-	TRBJ1-3	-	TRBV20-1	CSAREVGTSGNTIYF
-	TRBJ2-2	-	TRBV3-1	CASSQGLLTGELFF
-	TRBJ2-2	TRBD1	TRBV12-3/TRBV12-4	CASSWTGESAGELFF
-	TRBJ2-5	TRBD1	TRBV24-1	CATSDGDRGVQETQYF
-	TRBJ1-2	-	TRBV6-5	CASGEGPGYTF
few	TRBJ2-1	TRBD2	TRBV5-1	CASRPGLAESYNEQFF
-	TRBJ1-5	TRBD1	TRBV18	CASSGLGQISNQPQHF
few	TRBJ1-5	-	TRBV12-3/TRBV12-4	CASSPRDNSNQPQHF
-	TRBJ1-1	-	TRBV29-1	CSVAETSVTEAFF
-	TRBJ2-5	TRBD2	TRBV5-5	CASRHPSGETQYF
-	TRBJ1-1	-	TRBV6-5	CASSYEKGNTEAFF
-	TRBJ2-7	TRBD1	TRBV15	CATSSRDRVYEQYF
few	TRBJ2-5	TRBD2	TRBV5-1	CASSSTVAGAGETQYF